The 9 T cell receptor beta chains below all came from one sample that was sequenced in a study of CD8+ T cells in alopecia areata. RNA was extracted and reverse transcribed into cDNA as the sequencing template. Some clones are missing from TCRdb's copy, which holds only in-frame ones; the method was immunoSEQ multiplex PCR. The sample includes about 210,000 clones, less than 75% of them seen just once. The treatment was: oral pan-JAK inhibitor, 5-10 mg twice daily. The material sequenced was CD4+ T cells sorted from blood, taken at week 4, from a patient treated with tofacitinib. Receptor source: a human donor with alopecia areata.

The DNA of the CDR3 is TGTGCCAGCAGCTTAGAAGCAAGGGGCACAGATACGCAGTATTTT. Translating gives CASSLEARGTDTQYF. The chain is built from TRBV11-2 and TRBJ2-3, with D uncertain. This CDR3 spans 15 amino acids. Germline V gene lookup returns CDR1 SGHAT and CDR2 FQNNGV. The V and J ends lost 0 bases and 1 base respectively, with 8 bases between them.

This chain uses TRBV7-7 with TRBJ2-2; D ambiguous. V dropped 6 bases and J dropped 0 bases, with 11 bases sitting between them. The length of the CDR3 is 15 residues. CDR1 is SSHAT, CDR2 FNYEAQ, per germline (reference sequence). The CDR3 nucleotides read TGTGCCAGCAGTCCGCGACCTACGAACACCGGGGAGCTGTTTTTT. This encodes CASSPRPTNTGELFF.

The chain employs TRBV11-2 and TRBJ2-2, with D maybe TRBD2 (6 bases). Germline V gene sequence: CDR1 SGHAT, CDR2 FQNNGV. CDR3 size: 16 residues. V lost 5 bases to trimming and J lost 0 bases, with 13 bases between them. The CDR3 here is CASSRQAGPNTGELFF. CDR3 DNA: TGTGCCAGCAGCCGCCAAGCGGGCCCGAACACCGGGGAGCTGTTTTTT.

This clone was observed a handful of times. The V call is TRBV19, the J call TRBJ2-3; D gene ambiguous. Germline CDR1 LNHDA, CDR2 SQIVND (reference sequence). The CDR3 is 14 residues long. The V end lost 5 bases, the J end lost 2 bases, and 11 bases lay between the germline ends. The CDR3 nucleotides read TGTGCCAGTAGTGATTCAGGAATCACAGATACGCAGTATTTT. Translated, it gives CASSDSGITDTQYF.

The chain joins TRBV5-1 to TRBJ2-3; TRBD2 matches 7 bases. After removal of 3 bases from V and 3 bases from J, the junction contained 7 bases not matched to a gene. CDR1 and CDR2 from the germline V gene are SGHRS and YFSETQ. This CDR3 has 15 residues. The CDR3 is CASSSMVSGTDTQYF. CDR3 nucleotides: TGCGCCAGCAGCTCCATGGTTAGCGGGACAGATACGCAGTATTTT.

The rearrangement uses TRBV30 and TRBJ1-2; 8 bases fit TRBD1. The CDR3 has 18 residues. Unmatched junction bases numbered 13, after V lost 0 bases and J lost 1 base. CDR1 GTSNPN and CDR2 SVGIG come from the germline V gene (reference sequence). The CDR3 loop is CAWSVGGTGGNFNYGYTF. Here the CDR3 DNA reads TGTGCCTGGAGTGTTGGGGGGACAGGCGGGAACTTTAACTATGGCTACACCTTC.

This clone was seen ten or more times. This chain joins TRBV4-1 and TRBJ2-2; TRBD2 matches 11 bases. V was clipped by 3 bases and J by 4 bases; unmatched bases: 13. In germline, CDR1 is MGHRA, CDR2 YSYEKL. The CDR3 is 19 amino acids. This CDR3 is CASSQRELAGGPVTGELFF. In DNA form, the CDR3 reads TGCGCCAGCAGCCAGAGGGAATTAGCGGGGGGGCCGGTCACCGGGGAGCTGTTTTTT.

This clone has just a few counts. The chain recombines TRBV27 with TRBJ2-4; the D call may be TRBD1 or TRBD2 (5 bases each). Trimming removed 6 bases at V and 0 bases at J, with 18 bases between. The CDR3 extends over 17 amino acids. Germline loops: CDR1 MNHEY, CDR2 SMNVEV (reference sequence). The CDR3 sequence: CASSRLGTAIAKNIQYF. For the CDR3, the DNA is TGTGCCAGCAGCCGCCTCGGGACCGCTATAGCCAAAAACATTCAGTACTTC.

This clone was found a few times. The chain joins TRBV5-6 to TRBJ1-5, with 8 bases identical to TRBD1. The V gene's germline CDR1 is SGHDT and CDR2 YYEEEE. The V gene end was trimmed by 4 bases and the J gene end by 4 bases; junction bases not matched to a gene: 10. The CDR3 extends over 16 amino acids. The CDR3 sequence is CASSRDRGAPNQPQHF. The CDR3 nucleotides read TGTGCCAGCAGCAGAGACAGGGGAGCGCCGAATCAGCCCCAGCATTTT.